The present entry profiles one T cell receptor beta chain with its context. Antigen specificity is unknown. One junction end does not reproduce the germline sequence, and a read error may be involved. Treatment indicated: approximately 9-day PBMC culture with coronavirus spike peptide pools or control peptides (ViraFEST assay). At the Johns Hopkins FTIC core, DNA taken from cultured CD4+ T cells was sequenced by way of the Oncomine TCR Beta short-read assay. In TCRdb, the PCR reads were re-called with MiXCR into one record per CDR3 protein. The sample consists of about 25,000 distinct CDR3 sequences, around 45% of them appearing once. The length of the CDR3 is 14 residues. Germline V gene lookup returns CDR1 MDHEN and CDR2 SYDVKM. The data were obtained in a study of vaccination and CD4 T cells after COVID-19.

The chain joins TRBV28 to TRBJ2-1; D uncertain. The sequence was obtained from a human donor who had recovered from COVID-19. Sequenced material: CD4+ T cells from blood, cultured in vitro. The DNA for the CDR3 is TGTGCCAGCTCCAGCGTTGGTCGAGACAACGAGCAGTTCTTC. Encoded protein: CASSSVGRDNEQFF.